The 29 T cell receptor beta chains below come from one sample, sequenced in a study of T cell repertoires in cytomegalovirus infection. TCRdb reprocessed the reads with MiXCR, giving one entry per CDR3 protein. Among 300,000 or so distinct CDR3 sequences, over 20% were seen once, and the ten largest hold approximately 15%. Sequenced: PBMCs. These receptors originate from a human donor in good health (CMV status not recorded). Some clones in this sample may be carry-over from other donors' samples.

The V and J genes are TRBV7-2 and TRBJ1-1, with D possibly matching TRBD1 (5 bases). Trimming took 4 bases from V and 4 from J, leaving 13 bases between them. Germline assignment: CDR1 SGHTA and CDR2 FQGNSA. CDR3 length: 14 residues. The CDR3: CASSSVPGRTEAFF. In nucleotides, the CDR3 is TGTGCCAGCAGCTCGGTACCAGGGCGCACTGAAGCTTTCTTT. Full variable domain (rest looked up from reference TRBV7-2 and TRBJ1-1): GAGVSQSPSNKVTEKGKDVELRCDPISGHTALYWYRQSLGQGLEFLIYFQGNSAPDKSGLPSDRFSAERTGGSVSTLTIQRTQQEDSAVYLCASSSVPGRTEAFFGQGTRLTVV.

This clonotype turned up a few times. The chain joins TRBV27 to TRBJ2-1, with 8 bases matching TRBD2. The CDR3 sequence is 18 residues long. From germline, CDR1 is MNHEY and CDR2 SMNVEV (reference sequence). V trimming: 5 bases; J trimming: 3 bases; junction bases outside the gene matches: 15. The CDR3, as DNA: TGTGCCAGCAGTCCACCCTACTGGAGCGGGAGTATCTACAATGAGCAGTTCTTC. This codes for CASSPPYWSGSIYNEQFF.

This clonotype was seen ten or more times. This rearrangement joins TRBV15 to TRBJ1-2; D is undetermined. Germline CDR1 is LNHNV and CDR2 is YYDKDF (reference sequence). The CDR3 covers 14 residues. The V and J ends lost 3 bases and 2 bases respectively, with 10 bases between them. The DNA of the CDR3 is TGTGCCACCAGCAGCGGACTTAAAAACTATGGCTACACCTTC. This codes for CATSSGLKNYGYTF.

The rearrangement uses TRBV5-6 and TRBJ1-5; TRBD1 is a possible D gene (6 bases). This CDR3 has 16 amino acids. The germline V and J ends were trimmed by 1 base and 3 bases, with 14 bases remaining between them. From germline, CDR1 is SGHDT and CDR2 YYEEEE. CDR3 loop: CASSLLGGQDNQPQHF. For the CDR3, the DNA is TGTGCCAGCAGCTTGCTCGGGGGGCAAGACAATCAGCCCCAGCATTTT.

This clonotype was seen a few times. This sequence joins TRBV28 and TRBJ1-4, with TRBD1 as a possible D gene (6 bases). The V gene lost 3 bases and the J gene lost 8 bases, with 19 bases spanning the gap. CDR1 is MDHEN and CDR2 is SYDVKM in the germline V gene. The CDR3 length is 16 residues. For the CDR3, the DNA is TGTGCCAGCAGTTTCCCCTCCCCAACAGGGCGAGAAAAACTGTTTTTT. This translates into CASSFPSPTGREKLFF.

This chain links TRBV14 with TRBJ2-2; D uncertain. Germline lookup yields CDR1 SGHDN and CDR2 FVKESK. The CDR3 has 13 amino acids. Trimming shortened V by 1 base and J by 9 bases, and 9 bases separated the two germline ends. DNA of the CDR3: TGTGCCAGCAGCCAAGTCTATCGTCGGGAGCTGTTTTTT. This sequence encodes CASSQVYRRELFF.

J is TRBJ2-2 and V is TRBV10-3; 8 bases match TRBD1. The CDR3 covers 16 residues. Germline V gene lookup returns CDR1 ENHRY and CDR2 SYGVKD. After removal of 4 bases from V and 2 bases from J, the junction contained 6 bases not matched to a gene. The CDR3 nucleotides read TGTGCCATCAGTGCGCCAGGACAGGGTAACACCGGGGAGCTGTTTTTT. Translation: CAISAPGQGNTGELFF.

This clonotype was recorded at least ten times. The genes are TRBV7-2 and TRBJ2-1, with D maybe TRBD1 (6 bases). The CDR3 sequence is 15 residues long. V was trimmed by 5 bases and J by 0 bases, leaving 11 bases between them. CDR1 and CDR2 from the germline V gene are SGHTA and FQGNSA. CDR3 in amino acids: CASSTDRNSYNEQFF. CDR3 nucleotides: TGTGCCAGCAGCACCGACAGGAACTCCTACAATGAGCAGTTCTTC.

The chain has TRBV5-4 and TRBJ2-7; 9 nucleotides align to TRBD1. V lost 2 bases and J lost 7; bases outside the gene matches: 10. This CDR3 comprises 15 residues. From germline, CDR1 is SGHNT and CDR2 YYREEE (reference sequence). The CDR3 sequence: CASSFKGQGRGEQYF. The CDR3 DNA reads TGTGCCAGCAGCTTTAAGGGACAGGGTAGAGGAGAGCAGTACTTC. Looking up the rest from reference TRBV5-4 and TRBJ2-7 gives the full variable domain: ETGVTQSPTHLIKTRGQQVTLRCSSQSGHNTVSWYQQALGQGPQFIFQYYREEENGRGNFPPRFSGLQFPNYSSELNVNALELDDSALYLCASSFKGQGRGEQYFGPGTRLTVT.

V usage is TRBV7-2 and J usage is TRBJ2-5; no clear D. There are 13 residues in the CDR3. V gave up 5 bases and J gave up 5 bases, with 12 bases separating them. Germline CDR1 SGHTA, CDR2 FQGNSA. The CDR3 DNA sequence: TGTGCCAGCAGCCCCCATCCGGTGGAGACCCAGTACTTC. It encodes CASSPHPVETQYF.

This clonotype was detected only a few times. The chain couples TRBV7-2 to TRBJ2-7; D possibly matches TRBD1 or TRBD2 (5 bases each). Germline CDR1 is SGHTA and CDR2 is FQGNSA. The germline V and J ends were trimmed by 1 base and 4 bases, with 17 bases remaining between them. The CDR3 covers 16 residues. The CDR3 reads CASSLGTRDPPYEQYF. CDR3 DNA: TGTGCCAGCAGCTTAGGGACCCGGGACCCTCCTTACGAGCAGTACTTC.

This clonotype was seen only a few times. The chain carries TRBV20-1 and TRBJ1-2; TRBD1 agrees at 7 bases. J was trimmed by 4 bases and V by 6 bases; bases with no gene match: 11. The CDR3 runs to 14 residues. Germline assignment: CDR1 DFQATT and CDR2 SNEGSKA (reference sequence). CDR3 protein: CSALPGQDAYGYTF. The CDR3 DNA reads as TGCAGTGCCTTACCCGGACAGGACGCCTATGGCTACACCTTC.

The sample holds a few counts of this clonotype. The CDR3 spells CASRPDPGGNQPQHF. CDR3 nucleotide sequence: TGTGCCAGCAGGCCGGACCCGGGGGGCAATCAGCCCCAGCATTTT. This chain joins TRBV5-5 and TRBJ1-5; weak D call: TRBD1 (5 bases). Trimming left V 5 bases short and J 2 bases short, with 14 bases between. The CDR3 is 15 residues long. CDR1 and CDR2 from the germline V gene are SGHKS and YYEKEE (reference sequence). Full variable domain (rest looked up from reference TRBV5-5 and TRBJ1-5): DAGVTQSPTHLIKTRGQQVTLRCSPISGHKSVSWYQQVLGQGPQFIFQYYEKEERGRGNFPDRFSARQFPNYSSELNVNALLLGDSALYLCASRPDPGGNQPQHFGDGTRLSIL.

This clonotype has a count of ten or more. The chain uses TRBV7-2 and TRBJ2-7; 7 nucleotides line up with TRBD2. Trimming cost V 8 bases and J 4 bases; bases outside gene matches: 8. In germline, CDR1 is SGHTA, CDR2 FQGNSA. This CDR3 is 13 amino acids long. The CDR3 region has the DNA TGTGCCAGCTGTTTCGCGGGAGAATACGAGCAGTACTTC. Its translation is CASCFAGEYEQYF.

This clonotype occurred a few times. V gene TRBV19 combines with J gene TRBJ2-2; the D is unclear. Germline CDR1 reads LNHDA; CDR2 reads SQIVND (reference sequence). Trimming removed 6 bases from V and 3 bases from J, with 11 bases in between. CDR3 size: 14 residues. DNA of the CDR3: TGTGCCAGTAGGGCTCCTGAGCACACCGGGGAGCTGTTTTTT. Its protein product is CASRAPEHTGELFF.

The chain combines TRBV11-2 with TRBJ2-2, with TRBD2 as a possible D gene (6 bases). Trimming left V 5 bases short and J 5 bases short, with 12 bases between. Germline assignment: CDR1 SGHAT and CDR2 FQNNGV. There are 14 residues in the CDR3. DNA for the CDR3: TGTGCCAGCAGCCCCCTAGCGTGGACCGGGGAGCTGTTTTTT. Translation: CASSPLAWTGELFF.

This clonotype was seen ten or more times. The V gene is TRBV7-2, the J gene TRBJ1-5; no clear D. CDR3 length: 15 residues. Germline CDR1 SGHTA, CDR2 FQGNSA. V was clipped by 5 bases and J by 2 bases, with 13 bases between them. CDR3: CASSTDKGGNQPQHF. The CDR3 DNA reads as TGTGCCAGCAGCACCGACAAGGGTGGCAATCAGCCCCAGCATTTT.

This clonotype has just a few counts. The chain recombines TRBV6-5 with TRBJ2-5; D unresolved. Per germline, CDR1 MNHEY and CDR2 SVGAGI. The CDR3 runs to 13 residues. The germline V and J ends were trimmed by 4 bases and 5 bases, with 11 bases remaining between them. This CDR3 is CASSFPFDETQYF. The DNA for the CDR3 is TGTGCCAGCAGTTTCCCTTTTGATGAGACCCAGTACTTC.

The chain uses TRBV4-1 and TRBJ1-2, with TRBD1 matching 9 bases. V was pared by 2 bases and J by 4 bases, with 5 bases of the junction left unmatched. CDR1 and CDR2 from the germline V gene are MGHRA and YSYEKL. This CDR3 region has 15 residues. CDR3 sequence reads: CASSQPQGAGYGYTF. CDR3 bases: TGCGCCAGCAGCCAACCACAGGGGGCAGGCTATGGCTACACCTTC.

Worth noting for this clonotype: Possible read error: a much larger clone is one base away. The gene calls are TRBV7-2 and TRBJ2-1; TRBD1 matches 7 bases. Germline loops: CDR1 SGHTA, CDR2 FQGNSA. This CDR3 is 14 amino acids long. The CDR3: CASSLTQGNNKQFF. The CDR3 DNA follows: TGTGCCAGCAGCTTAACACAGGGGAACAATAAGCAGTTCTTC. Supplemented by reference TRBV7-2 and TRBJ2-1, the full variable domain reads GAGVSQSPSNKVTEKGKDVELRCDPISGHTALYWYRQSLGQGLEFLIYFQGNSAPDKSGLPSDRFSAERTGGSVSTLTIQRTQQEDSAVYLCASSLTQGNNKQFFGPGTRLTVL.

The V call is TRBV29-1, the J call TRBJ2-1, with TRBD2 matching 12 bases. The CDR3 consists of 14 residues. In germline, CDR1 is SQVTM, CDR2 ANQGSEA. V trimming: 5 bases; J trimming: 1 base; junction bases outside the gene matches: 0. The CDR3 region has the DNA TGCAGCGTTCTAGCGGGAGGGTCCTACAATGAGCAGTTCTTC. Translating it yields CSVLAGGSYNEQFF.

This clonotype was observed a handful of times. This chain's CDR3 is CASCTGVGTEAFF. DNA of the CDR3: TGTGCCAGTTGCACGGGGGTGGGCACTGAAGCTTTCTTT. The chain is built from TRBV19 and TRBJ1-1; maybe TRBD1 (5 bases). This CDR3 is built from 13 residues. Germline loops: CDR1 LNHDA, CDR2 SQIVND (reference sequence). Trimming removed 8 bases from V and 4 bases from J, with 14 bases in between.

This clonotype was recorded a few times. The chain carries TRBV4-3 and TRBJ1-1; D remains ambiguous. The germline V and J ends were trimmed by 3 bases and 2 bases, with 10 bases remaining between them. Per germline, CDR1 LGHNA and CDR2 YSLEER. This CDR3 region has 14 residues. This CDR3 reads CASSHETRNTEAFF. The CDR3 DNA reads TGCGCCAGCAGCCACGAAACGCGCAACACTGAAGCTTTCTTT.

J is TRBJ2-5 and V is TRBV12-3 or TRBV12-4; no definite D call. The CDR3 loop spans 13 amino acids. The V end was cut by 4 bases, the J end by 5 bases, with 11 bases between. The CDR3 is CASSWDFMETQYF. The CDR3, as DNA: TGTGCCAGCAGTTGGGATTTCATGGAGACCCAGTACTTC.

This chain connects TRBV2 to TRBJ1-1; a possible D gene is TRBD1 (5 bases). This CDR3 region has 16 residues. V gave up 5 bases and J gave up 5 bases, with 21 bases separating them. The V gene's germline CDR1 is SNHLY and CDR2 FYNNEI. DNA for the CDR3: TGTGCCAGCAGTCTTTCCAGGGTCGGGTGGGGAACTGAAGCTTTCTTT. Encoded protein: CASSLSRVGWGTEAFF.

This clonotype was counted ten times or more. The CDR3 spells CASSTIGQGKNNEQFF. CDR3 sequence (DNA): TGTGCCAGCAGCACCATTGGACAGGGAAAAAACAATGAGCAGTTCTTC. V is TRBV7-3 and J is TRBJ2-1; TRBD1 matches 8 bases. This CDR3 spans 16 amino acids. Germline lookup yields CDR1 SGHTA and CDR2 FQGTGA. J was trimmed by 5 bases and V by 5 bases; bases with no gene match: 11.

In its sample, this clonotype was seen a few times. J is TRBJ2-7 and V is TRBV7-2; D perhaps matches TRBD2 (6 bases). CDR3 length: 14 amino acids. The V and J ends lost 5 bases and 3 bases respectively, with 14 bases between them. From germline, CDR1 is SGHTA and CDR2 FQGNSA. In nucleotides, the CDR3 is TGTGCCAGCAGCCAAACCGGGAGAAACTACGAGCAGTACTTC. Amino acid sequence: CASSQTGRNYEQYF.

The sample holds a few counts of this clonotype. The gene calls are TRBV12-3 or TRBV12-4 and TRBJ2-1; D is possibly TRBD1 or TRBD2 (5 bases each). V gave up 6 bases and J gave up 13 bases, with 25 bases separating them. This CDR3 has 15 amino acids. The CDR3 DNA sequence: TGTGCCAGCAGACCCTCGGGGCAGGGTCTTGGGAAACAGTTCTTC. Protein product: CASRPSGQGLGKQFF.

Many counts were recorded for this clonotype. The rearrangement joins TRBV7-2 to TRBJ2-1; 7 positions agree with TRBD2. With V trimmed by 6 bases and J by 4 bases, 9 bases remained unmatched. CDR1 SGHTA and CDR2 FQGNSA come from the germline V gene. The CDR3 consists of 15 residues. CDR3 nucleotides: TGTGCCAGCAGTACTAGCGCGGGGGTATACAATGAGCAGTTCTTC. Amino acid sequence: CASSTSAGVYNEQFF.